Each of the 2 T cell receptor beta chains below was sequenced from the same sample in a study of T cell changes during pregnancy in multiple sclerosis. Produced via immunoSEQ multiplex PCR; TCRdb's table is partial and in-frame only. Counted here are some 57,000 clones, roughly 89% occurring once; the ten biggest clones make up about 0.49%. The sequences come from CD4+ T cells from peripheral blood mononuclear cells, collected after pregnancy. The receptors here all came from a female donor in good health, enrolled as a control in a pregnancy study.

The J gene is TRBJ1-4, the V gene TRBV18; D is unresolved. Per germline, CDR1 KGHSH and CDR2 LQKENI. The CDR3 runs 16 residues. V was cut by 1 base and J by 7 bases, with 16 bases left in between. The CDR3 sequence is CASSPRAKEGSEKLFF. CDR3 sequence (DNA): TGTGCCAGCTCACCACGGGCAAAAGAGGGAAGTGAAAAACTGTTTTTT.

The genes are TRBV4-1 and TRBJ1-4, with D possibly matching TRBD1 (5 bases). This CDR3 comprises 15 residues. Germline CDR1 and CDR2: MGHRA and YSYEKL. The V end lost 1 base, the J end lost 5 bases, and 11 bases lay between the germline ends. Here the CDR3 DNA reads TGCGCCAGCAGCCAAGTTCCAGGGTGGAATGAAAAACTGTTTTTT. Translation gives CASSQVPGWNEKLFF.